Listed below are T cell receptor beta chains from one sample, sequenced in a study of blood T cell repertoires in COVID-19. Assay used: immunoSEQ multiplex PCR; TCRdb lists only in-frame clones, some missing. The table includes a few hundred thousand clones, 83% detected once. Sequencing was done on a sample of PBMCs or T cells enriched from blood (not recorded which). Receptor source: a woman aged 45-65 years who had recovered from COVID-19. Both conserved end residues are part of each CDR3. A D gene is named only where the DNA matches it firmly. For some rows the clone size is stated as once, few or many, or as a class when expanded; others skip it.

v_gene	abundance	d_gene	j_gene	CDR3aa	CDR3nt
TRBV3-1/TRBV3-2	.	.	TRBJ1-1	CAASLGGNTEAFF	TGTGCCGCGAGTTTAGGGGGGAACACTGAAGCTTTCTTT
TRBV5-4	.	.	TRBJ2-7	CASSRGSSYEQYF	TGTGCCAGCTCAAGGGGGAGCTCCTACGAGCAGTACTTC
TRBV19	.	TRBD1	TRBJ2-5	CASRTRDRGRETQYF	TGTGCCAGTAGGACAAGGGACAGGGGGCGTGAGACCCAGTACTTC
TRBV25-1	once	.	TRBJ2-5	CASSDGQGIQETQYF	TGTGCCAGCAGTGATGGGCAGGGAATCCAAGAGACCCAGTACTTC
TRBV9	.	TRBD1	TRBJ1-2	CASSIYPDRGNYGYTF	TGTGCCAGCAGCATATACCCGGACAGGGGTAACTATGGCTACACCTTC
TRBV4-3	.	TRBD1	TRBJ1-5	CASSQDRGRQPQHF	TGCGCCAGCAGCCAGGACAGGGGGCGTCAGCCCCAGCATTTT
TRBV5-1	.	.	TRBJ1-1	CASSLGVRENTEAFF	TGCGCCAGCAGCTTGGGGGTCAGGGAAAACACTGAAGCTTTCTTT
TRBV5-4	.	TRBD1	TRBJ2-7	CASSTGQNSYEQYF	TGTGCCAGCAGCACGGGACAGAACTCCTACGAGCAGTACTTC
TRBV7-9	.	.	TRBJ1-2	CASTPEGGGYTF	TGTGCCAGCACCCCGGAGGGGGGGGGCTACACCTTC
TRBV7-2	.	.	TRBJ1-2	CASSIPRARYGYTF	TGTGCCAGCAGCATCCCGAGAGCCCGCTATGGCTACACCTTC
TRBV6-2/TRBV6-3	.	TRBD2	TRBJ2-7	CASSYSHSRGALSSYEQYF	TGTGCCAGCAGTTACTCGCATTCGCGGGGGGCCTTAAGCTCCTACGAGCAGTACTTC
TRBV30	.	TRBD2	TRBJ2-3	CAWSAPRLAGNTDTQYF	TGTGCCTGGAGTGCCCCCCGGCTAGCGGGAAACACAGATACGCAGTATTTT
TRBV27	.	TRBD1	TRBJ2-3	CASSLVEGAKDTQYF	TGTGCCAGCAGTCTCGTCGAGGGGGCTAAAGATACGCAGTATTTT
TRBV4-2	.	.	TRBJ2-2	CASSQESNTGELFF	TGTGCCAGCAGCCAAGAAAGCAACACCGGGGAGCTGTTTTTT
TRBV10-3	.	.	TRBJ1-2	CAIRVEGGGYTF	TGTGCCATCCGAGTTGAGGGCGGTGGCTACACCTTC
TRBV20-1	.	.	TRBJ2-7	CSARAFYEQYF	TGCAGTGCTCGTGCGTTTTACGAGCAGTACTTC
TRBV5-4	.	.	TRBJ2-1	CASSLSRNEQFF	TGTGCCAGCAGCTTGTCGCGTAATGAGCAGTTCTTC
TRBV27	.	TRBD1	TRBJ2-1	CASGPGQGYNEQFF	TGTGCCAGCGGCCCGGGACAGGGATACAATGAGCAGTTCTTC
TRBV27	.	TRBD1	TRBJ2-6	CASSLMGRQGGGANVLTF	TGTGCCAGCAGTTTAATGGGTCGACAGGGCGGTGGGGCCAACGTCCTGACTTTC
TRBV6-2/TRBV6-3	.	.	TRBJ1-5	CASSRGGGQPQHF	TGTGCCAGCAGTAGGGGAGGTGGTCAGCCCCAGCATTTT
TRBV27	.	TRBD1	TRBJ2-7	CASSPGTGGYEQYF	TGTGCCAGCAGTCCAGGGACAGGGGGCTACGAGCAGTACTTC
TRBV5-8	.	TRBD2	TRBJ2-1	CASSLGVLAGSYNEQFF	TGTGCCAGCAGCTTGGGAGTCCTAGCGGGTTCCTACAATGAGCAGTTCTTC
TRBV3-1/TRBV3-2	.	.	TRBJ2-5	CASSQDGTPRETQYF	TGTGCCAGCAGCCAAGATGGTACTCCCCGAGAGACCCAGTACTTC
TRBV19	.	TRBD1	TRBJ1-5	CASSPDRFQPQHF	TGTGCCAGTAGTCCGGACAGGTTCCAGCCCCAGCATTTT
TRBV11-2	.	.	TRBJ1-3	CASSAQGGNTIYF	TGTGCCAGCAGCGCACAGGGTGGAAACACCATATATTTT
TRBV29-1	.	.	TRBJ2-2	CSVRFGTLTGELFF	TGCAGCGTGCGATTCGGGACTCTCACCGGGGAGCTGTTTTTT
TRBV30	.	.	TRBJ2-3	CAWSVGADTQYF	TGTGCCTGGAGTGTCGGGGCAGATACGCAGTATTTT
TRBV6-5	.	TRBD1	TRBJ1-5	CASSRQGEGNQPQHF	TGTGCCAGCAGTCGACAGGGCGAGGGCAATCAGCCCCAGCATTTT
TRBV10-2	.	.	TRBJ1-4	CASSDPGQGNEKLFF	TGCGCCAGCAGTGACCCCGGACAAGGAAATGAAAAACTGTTTTTT
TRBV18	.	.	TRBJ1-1	CASSPLTSSTNTEAFF	TGTGCCAGCTCACCCCTTACTAGCTCAACGAACACTGAAGCTTTCTTT
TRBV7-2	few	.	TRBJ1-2	CASSLYYSYTF	TGTGCCAGCAGCTTATATTATAGCTACACCTTC
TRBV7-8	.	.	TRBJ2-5	CASSLITVETQYF	TGTGCCAGCAGCTTAATTACAGTAGAGACCCAGTACTTC
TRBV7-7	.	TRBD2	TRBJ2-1	CASSPGGAGGRNEQFF	TGTGCCAGCAGCCCTGGGGGAGCGGGAGGTAGGAATGAGCAGTTCTTC
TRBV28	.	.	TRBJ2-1	CASSFGTYNEQFF	TGTGCCAGCAGTTTCGGGACTTACAATGAGCAGTTCTTC
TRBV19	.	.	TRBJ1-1	CASNGGLDYEAFF	TGTGCCAGTAATGGAGGTCTGGACTATGAAGCTTTCTTT
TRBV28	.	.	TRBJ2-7	CASSSPRGAGFSYEQYF	TGTGCCAGCAGTTCCCCCCGCGGAGCGGGCTTTTCCTACGAGCAGTACTTC
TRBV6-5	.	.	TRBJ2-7	CASSYSSYDAYEQYF	TGTGCCAGCAGTTACTCGAGCTACGATGCCTACGAGCAGTACTTC
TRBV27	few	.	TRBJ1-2	CASSSHGGAEGYTF	TGTGCCAGCAGTTCCCACGGGGGGGCTGAGGGCTACACCTTC
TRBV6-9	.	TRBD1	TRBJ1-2	CASSYSPAGGEGYTF	TGTGCCAGCAGTTATTCCCCCGCAGGGGGAGAGGGCTACACCTTC
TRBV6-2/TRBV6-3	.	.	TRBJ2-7	CASSLQGPLSEQYF	TGTGCCAGCAGTCTTCAGGGGCCCCTGAGCGAGCAGTACTTC